Included here is one TCR beta chain sequence, with context. The antigen is not known. This record belongs to a study of T cell responses to AZD1222 COVID-19 vaccine. Study-level findings and limits: Nearly half of spike-specific TCRs reportedly target variant regions that are unmutated in the B.1.351 and B.1.1.7 variants.

Measured with immunoSEQ multiplex PCR; TCRdb has only the in-frame clones, and not every one. The sample has about 140,000 clones; the top ten hold about 2.2%. The CDR3 has 15 amino acids. Trimming removed 1 base at V and 0 bases at J, with 8 bases between. Germline values: CDR1 SEHNR, CDR2 FQNEAQ (reference sequence). The receptor comes from an adult in good health. Material for sequencing was peripheral blood. This chain connects TRBV7-9 to TRBJ2-3; D is ambiguous. CDR3: CASSLEGPSTDTQYF. Here the CDR3 DNA reads TGTGCCAGCAGCTTAGAAGGGCCCAGCACAGATACGCAGTATTTT.